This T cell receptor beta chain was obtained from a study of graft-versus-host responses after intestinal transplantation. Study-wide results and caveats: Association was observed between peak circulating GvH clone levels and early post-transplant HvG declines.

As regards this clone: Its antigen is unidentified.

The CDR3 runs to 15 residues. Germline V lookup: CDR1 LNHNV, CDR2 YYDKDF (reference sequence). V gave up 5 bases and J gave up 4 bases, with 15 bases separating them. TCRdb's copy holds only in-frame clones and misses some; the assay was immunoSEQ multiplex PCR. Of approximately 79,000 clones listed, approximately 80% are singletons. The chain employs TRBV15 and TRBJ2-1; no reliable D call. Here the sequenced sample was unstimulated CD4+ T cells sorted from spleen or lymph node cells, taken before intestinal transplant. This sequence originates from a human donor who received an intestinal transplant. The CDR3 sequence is CATSGFPQDYNEQFF. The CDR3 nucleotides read TGTGCCACCAGCGGGTTCCCGCAGGATTACAATGAGCAGTTCTTC. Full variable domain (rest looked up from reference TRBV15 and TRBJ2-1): DAMVIQNPRYQVTQFGKPVTLSCSQTLNHNVMYWYQQKSSQAPKLLFHYYDKDFNNEADTPDNFQSRRPNTSFCFLDIRSPGLGDTAMYLCATSGFPQDYNEQFFGPGTRLTVL.